This T cell receptor (beta chain) is drawn from a study of Ad26.COV2.S vaccination and SARS-CoV-2 variants. Points from the study as a whole: Spike-specific TCR breadth was greater in vaccine than placebo recipients. Comparability of non-spike TCR breadth was observed across vaccine and placebo recipients. Assessments of TCR breadth and depth may have underestimated the total T cell responses.

Clones were read by immunoSEQ multiplex PCR, and TCRdb kept only the in-frame ones, dropping some. The sample includes roughly 100,000 clones, 80% of them seen just once. The V gene's germline CDR1 is SGHRS and CDR2 YFSETQ. The CDR3 consists of 15 residues. V was cut by 2 bases and J by 3 bases, with 12 bases left in between. About this clone itself: Its antigen is undetermined.

The gene calls are TRBV5-1 and TRBJ2-1; possible D gene TRBD1, 5 bases. The clonotype comes from a human donor who had recovered from COVID-19. Here the sequenced sample was peripheral blood, taken after recovery from COVID-19. The CDR3 sequence: CASSLTGPNYNEQFF. The CDR3 bases are TGCGCCAGCAGCTTAACAGGTCCTAACTACAATGAGCAGTTCTTC.